Shown below are 11 T cell receptor beta chains from a single sample sequenced in a study of shared clonotypes between healthy human individuals. TCRdb's copy holds only in-frame clones and misses some; the assay was immunoSEQ multiplex PCR. This sample carries millions of clones, over 85% of them seen once, and the ten largest clones take under 0.15%. Input material: naive CD4+ T cells sorted from blood. The subset was: CD45RA+ positively selected. The receptors originated from a man aged 18-30 years in good health.

V usage is TRBV30 and J usage is TRBJ2-7; D is uncertain. This CDR3 region has 12 residues. Germline CDR1 GTSNPN, CDR2 SVGIG (reference sequence). V was cut by 0 bases and J by 5 bases, with 8 bases left in between. The CDR3 DNA follows: TGTGCCTGGAGTGTACTAAGCGACGAGCAGTACTTC. Its translation: CAWSVLSDEQYF.

The V call is TRBV2, the J call TRBJ2-5, with TRBD1 matching over 10 bases. The CDR3 length is 14 residues. V shed 4 bases, J shed 5 bases, and the junction held 4 bases outside the gene matches. CDR1 is SNHLY and CDR2 is FYNNEI in the germline V gene. The CDR3 region is CASSGDRGTETQYF. CDR3 sequence (DNA): TGTGCCAGCAGTGGGGACAGGGGCACGGAGACCCAGTACTTC.

V is TRBV18 and J is TRBJ2-7; 7 nucleotides match TRBD1. CDR3 length: 12 amino acids. Germline CDR1 is KGHSH and CDR2 is LQKENI. CDR3 sequence (DNA): TGTGCCAGCTCACCAGATGGACAGGTGGGGACAGTC. This sequence encodes CASSPDGQVGTV.

The chain recombines TRBV18 with TRBJ1-1, with D tentatively TRBD1 (5 bases). CDR1 KGHSH and CDR2 LQKENI come from the germline V gene. The CDR3 contains 14 residues. V lost 4 bases and J 3 bases, leaving 12 bases between the germline ends. The CDR3 DNA follows: TGTGCCAGCTCACTCCGACAGTCAGACACTGAAGCTTTCTTT. Protein: CASSLRQSDTEAFF. The whole variable domain, remainder taken from reference TRBV18 and TRBJ1-1, is NAGVMQNPRHLVRRRGQEARLRCSPMKGHSHVYWYRQLPEEGLKFMVYLQKENIIDESGMPKERFSAEFPKEGPSILRIQQVVRGDSAAYFCASSLRQSDTEAFFGQGTRLTVV.

This clone was seen a few times. The chain combines TRBV30 with TRBJ1-1; D gene uncertain. Per germline, CDR1 GTSNPN and CDR2 SVGIG (reference sequence). The germline V and J ends were trimmed by 5 bases and 7 bases, with 11 bases remaining between them. The length of the CDR3 is 11 residues. The CDR3 nucleotides are TGTGCCTGGGGACGGGTCCTTGAAGCTTTCTTT. This encodes CAWGRVLEAFF.

V usage is TRBV5-1 and J usage is TRBJ1-6, with 9 positions matching TRBD1. Germline V gene lookup returns CDR1 SGHRS and CDR2 YFSETQ. This CDR3 is built from 15 residues. V gave up 2 bases and J gave up 5 bases; unmatched junction bases: 2. The CDR3, as DNA: TGCGCCAGCAGCTTCGGGGACAGGGATAATTCACCCCTCCACTTT. Its translation: CASSFGDRDNSPLHF.

The chain is built from TRBV7-2 and TRBJ1-2, with 8 bases fitting TRBD1. The CDR3 has 14 residues. The trim removed 5 bases at V and 8 bases at J, leaving 10 bases unmatched. Germline CDR1 SGHTA, CDR2 FQGNSA. CDR3 region: CASSLGTGSIGYTF. The CDR3 DNA reads TGTGCCAGCAGCCTGGGGACAGGTTCGATCGGCTACACCTTC.

The V gene is TRBV18, the J gene TRBJ2-5, with 9 bases identical to TRBD2. This CDR3 has 15 amino acids. CDR1 KGHSH and CDR2 LQKENI come from the germline V gene. The V gene end was trimmed by 2 bases and the J gene end by 5 bases; junction bases not matched to a gene: 6. CDR3 loop: CASSPNSGRQETQYF. CDR3 DNA sequence: TGTGCCAGCTCACCAAATAGCGGGAGACAGGAGACCCAGTACTTC.

CDR3 sequence: CASSFSGTGETQYF. CDR3 nucleotide sequence: TGTGCCAGCAGTTTCTCCGGGACAGGGGAGACCCAGTACTTC. V and J are TRBV6-6 and TRBJ2-5; 9 nucleotides match TRBD1. The length of the CDR3 is 14 residues. V was clipped by 4 bases and J by 5 bases; unmatched bases: 5. Germline V CDR1 and CDR2: MNHNY, SVGAGI (reference sequence).

This sequence joins TRBV19 and TRBJ2-7, with D uncertain. Germline CDR1 reads LNHDA; CDR2 reads SQIVND (reference sequence). The V end lost 1 base, the J end lost 2 bases, and 12 bases lay between the germline ends. The CDR3 spans 15 residues. In DNA form, the CDR3 reads TGTGCCAGTAGTATAGGACCCACCGGCGCCTACGAGCAGTACTTC. Its translation: CASSIGPTGAYEQYF.

This chain connects TRBV28 to TRBJ2-7; 8 bases are a match to TRBD1. Germline V gene sequence: CDR1 MDHEN, CDR2 SYDVKM. V lost 9 bases to trimming and J lost 4 bases; unmatched junction nucleotides: 14. The CDR3 runs to 15 residues. The CDR3 nucleotides are TGTGCCAGTTCGGAGACAGGGGTTTCAAATTACGAGCAGTACTTC. Its protein is CASSETGVSNYEQYF.